This paragraph reports one TCR beta chain. Antigen: not known. This specimen comes from a study of T cells after yellow fever vaccination. Study context: It was SMART-Seq v4 Ultra Low Input that prepared the fractions with low cell numbers.

Findings of the study overall: Post-booster repertoires again held most primary-vaccination clones (just under 97% CD4, roughly 88% CD8). Clonotypes appearing in both CD4 and CD8 compartments existed, and their share was small.

TCRdb recomputed calls from the 5' RACE reads with MiXCR, one row per CDR3 protein. Of roughly 170,000 distinct CDR3 sequences detected, 7% to 10% appear once; the ten largest clones hold around 35%. Per the germline V gene, CDR1 is SGHRS and CDR2 is YFSETQ. The CDR3 has 14 residues. The V and J ends lost 3 bases and 1 base respectively, with 7 bases between them. The sequence was collected from a man aged 18-30 years who received the YFV17D yellow fever vaccine. The rearrangement joins TRBV5-1 to TRBJ2-2; D uncertain. This specimen consisted of CD8+ T cells sorted from PBMCs, obtained 45 days after the yellow fever booster vaccination. The CDR3, as DNA: TGCGCCAGCAGCTGGTATGAGAACACCGGGGAGCTGTTTTTT. It encodes CASSWYENTGELFF.